The sequence of this T cell receptor beta chain was determined in a study of T cell repertoires in cytomegalovirus infection. TCRdb itself ran the reads through MiXCR, one entry per CDR3 protein. The sample has 650,000 to 850,000 distinct CDR3 sequences, almost 30% seen once. This clonotype appeared a few times. Its matching antigen is unknown. This CDR3 spans 13 amino acids. Unmatched junction bases numbered 7, after V lost 5 bases and J lost 6 bases. CDR1 is SQVTM and CDR2 is ANQGSEA in the germline V gene. The receptor's source is a human donor in good health (CMV status not recorded). Some clones in this sample may be carry-over from other donors' samples. This specimen was cultured CD8+ T cells from PBMCs, taken from culture after CMV antigen stimulation. This sequence joins TRBV29-1 and TRBJ1-2; 9 bases fit TRBD1. CDR3 sequence (DNA): TGCAGCGTTAACAGGGGGCAATCCGATGGCTACACCTTC. Protein: CSVNRGQSDGYTF.